Shown below are 31 T cell receptor beta chains from a single sample sequenced in a study of T cell changes during pregnancy in multiple sclerosis. The table came from immunoSEQ multiplex PCR; TCRdb's copy has only in-frame clones and leaves some out. The data show nearly 80,000 clones, 85% to 95% seen once. The source was CD4+ T cells from peripheral blood mononuclear cells, collected before pregnancy. Every receptor here comes from a female donor with multiple sclerosis, enrolled in a pregnancy study.

V and J are TRBV10-1 and TRBJ2-1; 11 bases match TRBD2. The CDR3 contains 18 residues. The V gene end was trimmed by 0 bases and the J gene end by 5 bases; junction bases not matched to a gene: 9. Germline CDR1 WNHNN, CDR2 SYGVQD (reference sequence). Written as DNA, the CDR3 is TGCGCCAGCAGTGAGTCACCTAGCGGGAGGTTAGGGAACAATGAGCAGTTCTTC. This codes for CASSESPSGRLGNNEQFF.

The CDR3, as DNA: TGTGCCAGCAGTGGGACAGGAGAACCAGATACGCAGTATTTT. This sequence encodes CASSGTGEPDTQYF. The genes are TRBV21-1 and TRBJ2-3; the table's D call of TRBD1 was not tested on the DNA. TRBV21-1 is classified as a pseudogene. The CDR3 has 14 amino acids.

The chain has TRBV27 and TRBJ1-2, with no clear D. Germline V gene sequence: CDR1 MNHEY, CDR2 SMNVEV (reference sequence). This CDR3 region has 13 residues. V was pared by 0 bases and J by 9 bases, with 11 bases between. In DNA form, the CDR3 reads TGTGCCAGCAGTTTATCGGAGGGAACGAGCTACACCTTC. Translated, it gives CASSLSEGTSYTF.

The chain recombines TRBV7-2 with TRBJ2-2, with 12 positions matching TRBD2. Germline V gene lookup returns CDR1 SGHTA and CDR2 FQGNSA. The CDR3 loop spans 16 amino acids. J lost 4 bases, V lost 5 bases, and 5 bases had no gene match. Here the CDR3 DNA reads TGTGCCAGCAGCGCCCGACTAGCGGGAGCCACCGGGGAGCTGTTTTTT. Protein sequence: CASSARLAGATGELFF.

The chain joins TRBV7-9 to TRBJ2-2, with 10 bases matching TRBD2. The V segment lost 3 bases and the J segment 1 base; nucleotides outside the gene matches: 2. CDR1 is SEHNR and CDR2 is FQNEAQ in the germline V gene (reference sequence). The CDR3 is 16 amino acids. CDR3 DNA: TGTGCCAGCAGCTTGGGACTAGCGTTGAACACCGGGGAGCTGTTTTTT. Amino acids: CASSLGLALNTGELFF.

The chain is built from TRBV4-1 and TRBJ2-5; maybe TRBD2 (6 bases). The germline V gene has CDR1 MGHRA and CDR2 YSYEKL. Trimming removed 1 base at V and 2 bases at J, with 14 bases between. The length of the CDR3 is 16 residues. CDR3 protein: CASSQGGLGAQETQYF. The CDR3 DNA reads as TGCGCCAGCAGCCAAGGGGGACTCGGGGCTCAAGAGACCCAGTACTTC.

This clone was observed a single time. The chain employs TRBV30 and TRBJ2-1; no definite D call. There are 13 residues in the CDR3. V was cut by 1 base and J by 3 bases, with 7 bases left in between. Germline V CDR1 and CDR2: GTSNPN, SVGIG (reference sequence). The CDR3 spells CAWSESVYNEQFF. CDR3 nucleotides: TGTGCCTGGAGTGAATCGGTCTACAATGAGCAGTTCTTC.

The chain carries TRBV30 and TRBJ2-3; D may be TRBD2 (7 bases). V was pared by 5 bases and J by 0 bases, with 15 bases between. Germline CDR1 GTSNPN, CDR2 SVGIG (reference sequence). The CDR3 extends over 15 amino acids. CDR3 sequence reads: CAWWGGTLSTDTQYF. For the CDR3, the DNA is TGTGCCTGGTGGGGGGGGACACTAAGCACAGATACGCAGTATTTT.

The chain is built from TRBV2 and TRBJ2-1; the D is unclear. This CDR3 has 12 amino acids. Germline V gives CDR1 SNHLY, CDR2 FYNNEI. Trimming left V 2 bases short and J 10 bases short, with 9 bases between. CDR3 sequence (DNA): TGTGCCAGCAGTGAAACCCCAGGCGAGCAGTTCTTC. It translates to CASSETPGEQFF.

This sequence joins TRBV9 and TRBJ1-2; possible D gene TRBD1, 5 bases. The CDR3 totals 13 residues. The V gene lost 3 bases and the J gene lost 3 bases, with 9 bases spanning the gap. Looked up from germline, CDR1 is SGDLS and CDR2 is YYNGEE. The CDR3 spells CASSGRDYYGYTF. The CDR3 DNA reads as TGTGCCAGCAGCGGCAGGGACTACTATGGCTACACCTTC.

About this clone itself: The identical CDR3 is also encoded by other nucleotide sequences in the sample. The chain combines TRBV10-3 with TRBJ2-7; D gene uncertain. Trimming cost V 6 bases and J 3 bases, with 6 bases left between them. The CDR3 has 11 amino acids. CDR1 ENHRY and CDR2 SYGVKD come from the germline V gene. CDR3 in DNA: TGTGCCATCAGCGACAACTACGAGCAGTACTTC. Amino acids: CAISDNYEQYF.

The J gene is TRBJ2-3, the V gene TRBV5-1; 8 bases agree with TRBD2. The germline CDR1 and CDR2 sequences are SGHRS and YFSETQ. The junction had 5 bases not matched to a gene; V was cut back by 0 bases and J by 5 bases. The CDR3 has 15 residues. This CDR3 is CASSLGVAGKDTQYF. As DNA, the CDR3 is TGCGCCAGCAGCTTGGGGGTAGCGGGGAAAGATACGCAGTATTTT.

This chain joins TRBV7-9 and TRBJ1-1, with D tentatively TRBD1 (5 bases). Germline values: CDR1 SEHNR, CDR2 FQNEAQ (reference sequence). The CDR3 extends over 15 amino acids. V was shortened by 5 bases and J by 6 bases, with 19 bases between the two germline ends. The CDR3 bases are TGTGCCAGCAGCATACCCGGGGGGGATGGGGCTGAAGCTTTCTTT. Protein product: CASSIPGGDGAEAFF.

This chain uses TRBV28 with TRBJ1-1; D is uncertain. The CDR3 is 13 residues long. Germline lookup yields CDR1 MDHEN and CDR2 SYDVKM. Trimming removed 6 bases at V and 4 bases at J, with 12 bases between. The CDR3 loop is CASRTGGVTEAFF. The CDR3 DNA sequence: TGTGCCAGCAGAACCGGTGGAGTCACTGAAGCTTTCTTT.

On this clone itself: At one end, the junction sequence differs from germline, possibly due to a read error. The chain couples TRBV28 to TRBJ1-4; a weak D match, TRBD1 (6 bases). CDR3 length: 14 residues. Germline V gene sequence: CDR1 MDHEN, CDR2 SYDVKM. DNA of the CDR3: TGTGCCAGCACCGTCCAGGGGACTAGTGAAAAACTGTTTTTT. It encodes CASTVQGTSEKLFF.

The chain employs TRBV6-1 and TRBJ1-1; D remains unclear. CDR1 MNHNS and CDR2 SASEGT come from the germline V gene. The length of the CDR3 is 14 residues. Trimming stripped 7 bases from V and 6 bases from J, with 18 bases between. CDR3 bases: TGTGCCAGCACCGCTCTTGAGGGAAGATCTGAAGCTTTCTTT. It translates to CASTALEGRSEAFF.

The J gene is TRBJ2-6, the V gene TRBV5-1; D gene ambiguous. This CDR3 is built from 15 residues. Germline V gives CDR1 SGHRS, CDR2 YFSETQ. Trimming left V 0 bases short and J 0 bases short, with 4 bases between. The CDR3 nucleotides read TGCGCCAGCAGCTTGGGTTACTCTGGGGCCAACGTCCTGACTTTC. The encoded protein is CASSLGYSGANVLTF.

The rearrangement joins TRBV18 to TRBJ1-2; no firm D call. Germline assignment: CDR1 KGHSH and CDR2 LQKENI. This CDR3 region has 12 residues. The germline V and J ends were trimmed by 3 bases and 3 bases, with 5 bases remaining between them. CDR3 protein: CASSPSDYGYTF. CDR3 bases: TGTGCCAGCTCACCGTCTGACTATGGCTACACCTTC. Together with reference TRBV18 and TRBJ1-2, the CDR3 gives the full variable domain: NAGVMQNPRHLVRRRGQEARLRCSPMKGHSHVYWYRQLPEEGLKFMVYLQKENIIDESGMPKERFSAEFPKEGPSILRIQQVVRGDSAAYFCASSPSDYGYTFGSGTRLTVV.

The V and J genes are TRBV27 and TRBJ1-1; no definite D call. With 1 base removed from V and 7 bases from J, the gap between germline ends came to 13 bases. Germline V CDR1 and CDR2: MNHEY, SMNVEV (reference sequence). This CDR3 region has 14 residues. CDR3 in DNA: TGTGCCAGCAGTTTATTCTCCCGTAGAAATGAAGCTTTCTTT. Protein sequence: CASSLFSRRNEAFF.

The rearrangement joins TRBV7-9 to TRBJ2-5, with D possibly being TRBD1 (5 bases). Germline CDR1 and CDR2: SEHNR and FQNEAQ (reference sequence). Trimming pared 2 bases from V and 5 bases from J, leaving 12 bases between. This CDR3 comprises 14 residues. The CDR3 DNA follows: TGTGCCAGCAGCTTACGACAGACCAGGGAGACCCAGTACTTC. This encodes CASSLRQTRETQYF.

The J gene is TRBJ2-1, the V gene TRBV5-4; 15 bases align to TRBD2. In germline, CDR1 is SGHNT, CDR2 YYREEE (reference sequence). The CDR3 extends over 17 amino acids. V was pared by 4 bases and J by 4 bases, with 6 bases of the junction left unmatched. For the CDR3, the DNA is TGTGCCAGCAGCGCCGGACTAGCGGGAGGGAATTACAATGAGCAGTTCTTC. Residues: CASSAGLAGGNYNEQFF. The full variable domain, its missing parts supplied by reference TRBV5-4 and TRBJ2-1, is ETGVTQSPTHLIKTRGQQVTLRCSSQSGHNTVSWYQQALGQGPQFIFQYYREEENGRGNFPPRFSGLQFPNYSSELNVNALELDDSALYLCASSAGLAGGNYNEQFFGPGTRLTVL.

The V call is TRBV5-1, the J call TRBJ2-1, with 10 bases aligning to TRBD2. The CDR3 totals 16 residues. The germline V gene has CDR1 SGHRS and CDR2 YFSETQ. The trim removed 4 bases at V and 2 bases at J, leaving 6 bases unmatched. CDR3 in amino acids: CASSATSGTPYNEQFF. For the CDR3, the DNA is TGCGCCAGCAGCGCCACTAGCGGGACCCCCTACAATGAGCAGTTCTTC.

The chain is built from TRBV30 and TRBJ2-7; TRBD1 aligns across 8 bases. This CDR3 comprises 14 residues. Trimming took 2 bases from V and 4 from J; bases not matched to a gene: 7. Germline CDR1 is GTSNPN and CDR2 is SVGIG (reference sequence). CDR3 sequence reads: CAWSQGTGLYEQYF. The CDR3 DNA sequence: TGTGCCTGGAGTCAGGGGACAGGACTTTACGAGCAGTACTTC.

The chain carries TRBV28 and TRBJ1-3; TRBD1 might be the D (5 bases). The CDR3 covers 14 residues. The ends were cut back, 7 bases at V and 7 bases at J, with 17 bases in the middle. Germline loops: CDR1 MDHEN, CDR2 SYDVKM. CDR3 DNA sequence: TGTGCCAGCACCTTTAACAGGCCGGGCAACACCATATATTTT. Amino acids: CASTFNRPGNTIYF.

V usage is TRBV4-2 and J usage is TRBJ2-2, with a weak D call TRBD2 (5 bases). Trimming left V 0 bases short and J 2 bases short, with 7 bases between. CDR3 length: 15 residues. Per germline, CDR1 LGHNA and CDR2 YNFKEQ. CDR3 amino acids: CASSQDEGNTGELFF. DNA of the CDR3: TGTGCCAGCAGCCAAGATGAGGGAAACACCGGGGAGCTGTTTTTT.

This clone was found a few times. The CDR3 reads CASSPVDRGTNTEAFF. Here the CDR3 DNA reads TGTGCCAGTAGTCCGGTCGACAGGGGGACGAACACTGAAGCTTTCTTT. V is TRBV19 and J is TRBJ1-1; the match to TRBD1 covers 9 bases. Germline trimming cut 5 bases from V and 1 base from J; bases unmatched to any gene: 8. Germline V CDR1 and CDR2: LNHDA, SQIVND (reference sequence). The CDR3 loop spans 16 amino acids.

The sample holds one count of this clone. The chain combines TRBV30 with TRBJ2-1; a weak D match, TRBD2 (5 bases). The V gene's germline CDR1 is GTSNPN and CDR2 SVGIG (reference sequence). CDR3 length: 15 amino acids. Trimming left V 0 bases short and J 0 bases short, with 9 bases between. The CDR3 region has the DNA TGTGCCTGGAGTGTAGAGGGAAGCTCCTACAATGAGCAGTTCTTC. Translating it yields CAWSVEGSSYNEQFF.

This chain joins TRBV30 and TRBJ2-7; D perhaps matches TRBD2 (5 bases). Trimming removed 0 bases from V and 7 bases from J, with 19 bases in between. The CDR3 spans 15 residues. Germline V gene lookup returns CDR1 GTSNPN and CDR2 SVGIG (reference sequence). CDR3 nucleotide sequence: TGTGCCTGGAGTGTACTGTCAGTTCCTACGGGGGAGCAGTACTTC. Residues: CAWSVLSVPTGEQYF.

The gene calls are TRBV7-9 and TRBJ2-1; tentatively, D is TRBD2 (6 bases). Germline V lookup: CDR1 SEHNR, CDR2 FQNEAQ (reference sequence). Trimming shortened V by 7 bases and J by 0 bases, and 22 bases separated the two germline ends. The length of the CDR3 is 18 residues. CDR3 region: CASTLGRVRESSYNEQFF. In DNA, the CDR3 is TGTGCCAGCACCTTGGGCAGGGTACGGGAGAGCTCCTACAATGAGCAGTTCTTC. Combining the CDR3 with reference TRBV7-9 and TRBJ2-1 gives the whole variable domain DTGVSQNPRHKITKRGQNVTFRCDPISEHNRLYWYRQTLGQGPEFLTYFQNEAQLEKSRLLSDRFSAERPKGSFSTLEIQRTEQGDSAMYLCASTLGRVRESSYNEQFFGPGTRLTVL.

The gene calls are TRBV5-6 and TRBJ2-2, with 12 positions matching TRBD2. The V gene end was trimmed by 4 bases and the J gene end by 5 bases; junction bases not matched to a gene: 15. Germline values: CDR1 SGHDT, CDR2 YYEEEE. The CDR3 extends over 19 amino acids. The CDR3 is CASSRLLLTSGRYTGELFF. The CDR3 DNA reads as TGTGCCAGCAGCCGCCTACTCCTGACTAGCGGGAGATATACCGGGGAGCTGTTTTTT.

This chain joins TRBV19 and TRBJ1-5; 7 nucleotides align to TRBD1. This CDR3 is built from 15 residues. Germline CDR1 reads LNHDA; CDR2 reads SQIVND (reference sequence). J was trimmed by 6 bases and V by 5 bases; bases with no gene match: 10. Here the CDR3 reads CASSPTRQGGQPQHF. CDR3 coding DNA: TGTGCCAGTAGTCCTACGAGACAGGGAGGTCAGCCCCAGCATTTT.